This T cell receptor (beta chain) was identified in a study of blood T cells in healthy people across ages (dated by TCRdb to the mid-2010s). Regarding the study in general: In model experiments, template switching captured about one uniquely barcoded TCR beta cDNA molecule for every two T cells. Using deep sequencing normalized with unique cDNA molecular identifiers, the study measured how TCR beta repertoire diversity changes with age. Donors were grouped into four age groups: young (average roughly 16 years), middle-aged (about 40), aged (around 60) and long-lived (approximately 78). Donors of different ages were randomly distributed across sequencing lanes to avoid experimental bias. The study analyzed two additional independent replicas of 1 million unique cDNA reads from the same blood draw for two donors, one aged 18 to 30 and one aged 80 or older. Overall study results and their limits: Compared with the aged group, more naive CD4+ T cells, fewer expanded clones and increased TCR diversity were shown by the long-lived group, suggesting age selection. Because profiling used bulk unsorted PBMCs, naive and antigen-experienced compartments could not be compared conclusively. A strong correlation was found between observed TCR beta diversity and the percentage of naive T cells measured by flow cytometry. Observed TCR beta diversity per million T cells fell roughly linearly with age, and a significant reduction was already apparent by age roughly 40. Because donor CMV infection status was unknown, age-related changes in expanded clonotypes were potentially confounded. Estimates of total diversity based on one million sequenced T cells were regarded as lower bounds and as underestimates.

Libraries were made using 5' RACE. Data came from an Illumina HiSeq 2500. A second 7 to 11 cycle PCR used a sample-barcoded 5' primer and a J-beta primer mix. A unique molecular identifier was introduced onto each TCR beta cDNA molecule by a template-switch 5' adaptor carrying 12 random nucleotides. Each sample yielded at least 2.5 million CDR3-containing paired-end reads. First-strand cDNA was synthesized from all RNA with the Mint cDNA synthesis kit, primed by a TRBC-specific oligonucleotide. After uracil-DNA glycosylase treatment, a first 18-cycle PCR used universal primers M1SS and BC2_uni_R on all cDNA. As for the authors' bioinformatics: Each sample was normalized by randomly selecting 1 million high-quality reads, each carrying a distinct molecular identifier. Reads with shared molecular identifiers were discarded instead of being binned into consensus sequences. MiTCR, with a Q25 quality threshold and the strictest error-elimination algorithm, was used for CDR3 identification, clonotype clustering and error correction. A nonparametric unseen species model with Euler transformation was used to estimate lower-bound total TCR beta diversity. TCRdb's own reprocessing of the public reads used fastp at Q25 and MiXCR and kept productive beta chains. CDR3 protein duplicates are merged, each entry listing the most common genes and DNA. None of the V and J calls come from the authors' own analysis; TCRdb made them. A total of over 600,000 distinct CDR3 sequences appear in this sample, 45% to 70% of them only once. The ten largest clonotypes hold 20% to 30% of the sample.

The 39 donors, aged about 6 to 95 years, were systemically healthy Caucasian individuals from Russia. Ten milliliters of peripheral blood were drawn from each donor into EDTA-treated Vacutainer tubes. Ficoll-Paque density-gradient centrifugation was used to isolate PBMCs, with at least 6.5 million obtained per sample. Total RNA was extracted from PBMCs with Trizol reagent, with at least 5.5 micrograms obtained per sample. For every donor, an aliquot of PBMCs went through flow cytometry to measure the percentages of naive CD45RAhigh/CD27high T cells. The CDR3 goes from the cysteine to the phenylalanine over 12 residues. CDR3 DNA is the only sequence kept; it has 36 bases, read in frame from the first base. CDR1 and CDR2, looked up from the germline V gene (reference sequence), are LNHDA and SQIVND. The germline ends are 6 bases apart after V is trimmed by 3 bases and J by 6 bases. To note about this clonotype: It lacks a known antigen. There are no base qualities to consult, and no much larger clone falls within one base.

The receptor chain draws on TRBV19 and TRBJ2-1; the D gene assignment is ambiguous. The receptor's source is a man between 40 and 49 years old in good health. Specimen: blood. The DNA is as follows: TGTGCCAGTAGTATTAGCAGCAATGAGCAGTTCTTC. This codes for CASSISSNEQFF.